This is a list of T cell receptor beta chains from one sample in a study of T cell responses to AZD1222 COVID-19 vaccine. Measured with immunoSEQ multiplex PCR; TCRdb has only the in-frame clones, and not every one. The sample records approximately 91,000 clones, roughly 90% being singletons. The sequences come from peripheral blood, collected on day 0 of AZD1222 vaccination. The receptors originated from an adult in good health. The CDR3 runs from the conserved cysteine through the conserved F or W. D genes are given only for firm matches. Only some rows state a clone size, as once, few, many or a class for expanded clones.

v_gene	j_gene	abundance	d_gene	CDR3nt	CDR3aa
TRBV6-2/TRBV6-3	TRBJ1-1	NA	NA	TGTGCCAGCAGTTCACGCCCCTTGTGGAACACTGAAGCTTTCTTT	CASSSRPLWNTEAFF
TRBV5-1	TRBJ2-3	NA	TRBD2	TGCGCCAGCAGCTTGGATACGGGGGGGTTCACAGATACGCAGTATTTT	CASSLDTGGFTDTQYF
TRBV3-1/TRBV3-2	TRBJ2-5	NA	TRBD1	TGTGCCAGCAGCCAAGGGACAGGGGCAGAGACCCAGTACTTC	CASSQGTGAETQYF
TRBV19	TRBJ1-3	few	NA	TGTGCCAGTAGGGCCCTCGGGACATCGTCTGGAAACACCATATATTTT	CASRALGTSSGNTIYF
TRBV7-3	TRBJ1-2	NA	TRBD1	TGTGCCAGCAGCCTCGGACAGGGCCTGGGAGGCTACACCTTC	CASSLGQGLGGYTF
TRBV30	TRBJ1-1	NA	TRBD1	TGTGCCTGGAATCCCGGGACAGGGGTAACTGAAGCTTTCTTT	CAWNPGTGVTEAFF
TRBV28	TRBJ2-5	NA	NA	TGTGCCAGCAGCCCGGGCCAAGAGACCCAGTACTTC	CASSPGQETQYF
TRBV6-5	TRBJ1-6	NA	NA	TGTGCCAGCAGTAGGCGGTCACCCCTCCACTTT	CASSRRSPLHF
TRBV30	TRBJ2-5	NA	NA	TGTGCCTGGAACCGGCGAGGGGAGACCCAGTACTTC	CAWNRRGETQYF
TRBV7-2	TRBJ2-7	once	TRBD1	TGTGCCAGCAGCTACGACAGGGGGCGCAGGTCTTACGAGCAGTACTTC	CASSYDRGRRSYEQYF
TRBV7-3	TRBJ2-2	NA	NA	TGTGCCAGCAGGGCGGGCGGAGTAAGAGGGGAGCTGTTTTTT	CASRAGGVRGELFF
TRBV11-2	TRBJ1-5	once	TRBD1	TGTGCCAGCAGTCCGGACAGGGGAGGCAATCAGCCCCAGCATTTT	CASSPDRGGNQPQHF
TRBV4-3	TRBJ2-3	NA	TRBD2	TGCGCCAGCAGCCAAGATGGGACTAGAACAGATACGCAGTATTTT	CASSQDGTRTDTQYF
TRBV7-9	TRBJ1-4	NA	NA	TGTGCCAGCAGCCTATATCTTGACCGGCACAATGAAAAACTGTTTTTT	CASSLYLDRHNEKLFF
TRBV19	TRBJ1-4	few	NA	TGTGCCAGTAGTATTTCGGCCGGAACCGGGGAAAAACTGTTTTTT	CASSISAGTGEKLFF
TRBV6-1	TRBJ1-5	NA	NA	TGTGCCAGCAGTGAAGGATCCAGGGGAGGGGATCAGCCCCAGCATTTT	CASSEGSRGGDQPQHF
TRBV9	TRBJ1-1	NA	NA	TGTGCCAGCAGCGTAAAAAACGCCCCTGGACAGCCTGAAGCTTTCTTT	CASSVKNAPGQPEAFF
TRBV7-9	TRBJ2-3	NA	NA	TGTGCCAGCAGCTTAGGAGGGCCGGGGGGCACAGATACGCAGTATTTT	CASSLGGPGGTDTQYF
TRBV3-1/TRBV3-2	TRBJ1-5	NA	TRBD1	TGTGCCAGCAGCCAAGATTTAACAGGGGGAATCAATCAGCCCCAGCATTTT	CASSQDLTGGINQPQHF
TRBV30	TRBJ1-1	NA	NA	TGTGCCTGGAGTTCCCGGACCCGAAACACTGAAGCTTTCTTT	CAWSSRTRNTEAFF
TRBV2	TRBJ2-7	few	NA	TGTGCCAGCAGTCCTTCGAGGACACCGTCTTTTCGGGAGCAGTACTTC	CASSPSRTPSFREQYF
TRBV28	TRBJ1-2	NA	TRBD1	TGTGCTTGGGCAGGGGGTACCTATGGCTACACCTTC	CAWAGGTYGYTF
TRBV2	TRBJ2-2	once	NA	TGTGCCAGCAGTGAAATGCGGGGAGACACCGGGGAGCTGTTTTTT	CASSEMRGDTGELFF
TRBV30	TRBJ1-4	once	NA	TGTGCCTGGAGTAGGGGGGTCGGTGAAAAACTGTTTTTT	CAWSRGVGEKLFF
TRBV5-1	TRBJ2-5	NA	NA	TGCGCCAGCAGCTTGGATGTGGGTCCAGAGACCCAGTACTTC	CASSLDVGPETQYF
TRBV29-1	TRBJ1-4	few	NA	TGCAGCGTTGAAGCGGGGCCTAATGAAAAACTGTTTTTT	CSVEAGPNEKLFF
TRBV7-3	TRBJ2-3	NA	NA	TGTGCCAGCAGCTTTCGGGGTTCTCACACAGATACGCAGTATTTT	CASSFRGSHTDTQYF
TRBV7-9	TRBJ1-1	NA	NA	TGTGCCAGCAGCTCCCGGGGGGCGAACACTGAAGCTTTCTTT	CASSSRGANTEAFF
TRBV6-1	TRBJ1-2	NA	NA	TGTGCCAGCAGTGAAATGGGAAGAGGACCGCCGATCTATGGCTACACCTTC	CASSEMGRGPPIYGYTF
TRBV3-1/TRBV3-2	TRBJ1-1	once	NA	TGTGCCAGCAGCCGTTTAGGGGGAGCTGAAGCTTTCTTT	CASSRLGGAEAFF
TRBV21-1	TRBJ1-6	NA	NA	TGTGCCAGCAGCAAATACCGGGGCCGAAATTCACCCCTCCACTTT	CASSKYRGRNSPLHF
TRBV9	TRBJ2-1	NA	NA	TGTGCCAGCAGCGTAGATCGGGTTTACAATGAGCAGTTCTTC	CASSVDRVYNEQFF
TRBV6-2/TRBV6-3	TRBJ2-1	NA	NA	TGTGCCAGCAGTTACGATCGTGGGCGGGGTGGGCGTCGAAATGAGCAGTTCTTC	CASSYDRGRGGRRNEQFF
TRBV12-5	TRBJ2-1	NA	NA	TGTGCTAGTGGCTTAGCGGTCGAGCAGTTCTTC	CASGLAVEQFF
TRBV19	TRBJ1-5	few	TRBD1	TGTGCCAGTAGTCCCGGGACAGGGACTAAGCAGCCCCAGCATTTT	CASSPGTGTKQPQHF
TRBV13	TRBJ2-2	NA	TRBD1	TGTGCCAGCAGCTCATCCCGGACAGGGAAGGGGCCATCCGGGGAGCTGTTTTTT	CASSSSRTGKGPSGELFF
TRBV30	TRBJ1-1	NA	NA	TGTGCCCGAAGACGTGACACTGAAGCTTTCTTT	CARRRDTEAFF
TRBV6-5	TRBJ2-1	NA	NA	TGTGCCTCAGCTGCTGGGTCCTCCTACAATGAGCAGTTCTTC	CASAAGSSYNEQFF
TRBV27	TRBJ1-1	NA	NA	TGTGCCAGCAGATCGGTAGGCACTGAAGCTTTCTTT	CASRSVGTEAFF
TRBV19	TRBJ1-2	NA	NA	TGTGCCAGTAGTATAGGGGCCGGGACGGGATATGGCTACACCTTC	CASSIGAGTGYGYTF
TRBV28	TRBJ2-5	NA	TRBD1	TGTGCCAGCAGTCAACCCAGGGGGCGGGTGGAGACCCAGTACTTC	CASSQPRGRVETQYF
TRBV29-1	TRBJ1-1	NA	TRBD1	TGCAGCGTCCGACAGGGACCCGCTGAAGCTTTCTTT	CSVRQGPAEAFF
TRBV5-1	TRBJ2-1	NA	TRBD2	TGCGCCAGCAGCCTAGCGGGGGGTATCGATGAGCAGTTCTTC	CASSLAGGIDEQFF
TRBV7-2	TRBJ2-3	NA	NA	TGTGCCAGCAGCTTAGGGACGGGATTAGATACGCAGTATTTT	CASSLGTGLDTQYF
TRBV23-1	TRBJ2-3	NA	NA	TGCGCCAGCAGTCAATCGGAAAAGGTTACGCAGTATTTT	CASSQSEKVTQYF
TRBV2	TRBJ2-6	NA	NA	TGTATCTCAGGGATTGGGGCCAACGTCCTGACTTTC	CISGIGANVLTF
TRBV3-1/TRBV3-2	TRBJ1-3	NA	NA	TGTGCCAGCAGCCAAGGGCGGGGAGGAAACACCATATATTTT	CASSQGRGGNTIYF
TRBV4-1	TRBJ1-5	NA	NA	TGCGCCAGCAGCCAAGGTCTCCCGGGCAATCAGCCCCAGCATTTT	CASSQGLPGNQPQHF
TRBV7-3	TRBJ1-1	few	NA	TGTGCCAGCAGCGTGGAGGGGACTGAAGCTTTCTTT	CASSVEGTEAFF
TRBV9	TRBJ2-1	NA	NA	TGTGCCAGCAGCGGGTCGGGACGGCCCAATGAGCAGTTCTTC	CASSGSGRPNEQFF
TRBV7-8	TRBJ2-6	NA	TRBD1	TGTGCCAGCAGCTTATTGGGACAGAAAAGCTCTGGGGCCAACGTCCTGACTTTC	CASSLLGQKSSGANVLTF
TRBV5-1	TRBJ2-2	NA	NA	TGCGCCAGCAGCTTGGAGCCAGGGTTGAACACCGGGGAGCTGTTTTTT	CASSLEPGLNTGELFF
TRBV5-8	TRBJ2-3	NA	TRBD2	TGTGCCAGCAGCTCCCTACAACCTTTAGCGGGGGTAAGCACAGATACGCAGTATTTT	CASSSLQPLAGVSTDTQYF
TRBV25-1	TRBJ1-4	NA	NA	TGTGCCAGCAGTGAATGGGAAGGGGCTGGTACGGAAAAACTGTTTTTT	CASSEWEGAGTEKLFF
TRBV5-4	TRBJ2-2	NA	TRBD2	TGTGCCAGCAGCCTGGCGGGGGGGCCAGTCACCGGGGAGCTGTTTTTT	CASSLAGGPVTGELFF
TRBV4-2	TRBJ2-7	NA	NA	TGTGCCAGCAGCCAAGAGGTCCAGGGGGGAGCCTACGAGCAGTACTTC	CASSQEVQGGAYEQYF
TRBV5-6	TRBJ2-1	NA	TRBD1	TGTGCCAGCAGCTCCGGGACAGGTACCTACAATGAGCAGTTCTTC	CASSSGTGTYNEQFF
TRBV30	TRBJ2-7	NA	NA	TGTGCCTGGAGTCTCGTCAGGGTGGGAAACGAGCAGTACTTC	CAWSLVRVGNEQYF
TRBV19	TRBJ1-3	NA	NA	TGTGCCAGTAGTATGCAGCCTGGAAACACCATATATTTT	CASSMQPGNTIYF
TRBV6-6	TRBJ1-2	NA	TRBD1	TGTGCCAGCACCATAAGGACAGGAGGGTTGGACTATGGCTACACCTTC	CASTIRTGGLDYGYTF